What follows are 4 T cell receptor beta chains derived from one specimen sequenced in a study of early T cells in non-severe SARS-CoV-2 infection. In TCRdb, the 5' RACE reads were re-called with MiXCR into one record per CDR3 protein. This table has roughly 35,000 distinct CDR3 sequences, around 5% appearing once. Sequencing was performed on whole blood. The receptor source for this set is an adult who was a healthcare worker with PCR-confirmed SARS-CoV-2 infection or an uninfected control (not recorded which).

This chain links TRBV7-9 with TRBJ2-7; 10 nucleotides match TRBD2. The CDR3 is made up of 15 amino acids. Germline lookup yields CDR1 SEHNR and CDR2 FQNEAQ (reference sequence). Trimming took 3 bases from V and 5 from J; bases not matched to a gene: 7. The DNA of the CDR3 is TGTGCCAGCAGCTTTAGTGCTAGCGGGAGACACGAGCAGTACTTC. This sequence encodes CASSFSASGRHEQYF.

This clonotype came up many times. This rearrangement joins TRBV25-1 to TRBJ2-4; D may match TRBD1 or TRBD2 (5 bases each). The CDR3 has 13 residues. CDR1 MGHDK and CDR2 SYGVNS come from the germline V gene. Written as DNA, the CDR3 is TGTGCGGGACGCGGCAGGGCCAAAAACATTCAGTACTTC. Translated: CAGRGRAKNIQYF.

A word on this clonotype: A much larger clone differs from this one at a single base, so this may be a read error. This CDR3 is CAWRGLAFQETQYF. The CDR3 DNA reads TGTGCCTGGAGAGGACTAGCGTTCCAAGAGACCCAGTACTTC. This rearrangement joins TRBV30 to TRBJ2-5; TRBD2 aligns across 9 bases. CDR1 is GTSNPN and CDR2 is SVGIG in the germline V gene (reference sequence). The V gene end was trimmed by 3 bases and the J gene end by 1 base; junction bases not matched to a gene: 3. The CDR3 totals 14 residues.

This clonotype has at least ten counts. V and J are TRBV11-2 and TRBJ2-7, with D unresolved. Germline CDR1 and CDR2: SGHAT and FQNNGV. This CDR3 is built from 13 residues. V was clipped by 5 bases and J by 1 base, with 9 bases between them. In DNA form, the CDR3 reads TGTGCCAGCAGCGTACCCCAATCCTACGAGCAGTACTTC. Its protein is CASSVPQSYEQYF.